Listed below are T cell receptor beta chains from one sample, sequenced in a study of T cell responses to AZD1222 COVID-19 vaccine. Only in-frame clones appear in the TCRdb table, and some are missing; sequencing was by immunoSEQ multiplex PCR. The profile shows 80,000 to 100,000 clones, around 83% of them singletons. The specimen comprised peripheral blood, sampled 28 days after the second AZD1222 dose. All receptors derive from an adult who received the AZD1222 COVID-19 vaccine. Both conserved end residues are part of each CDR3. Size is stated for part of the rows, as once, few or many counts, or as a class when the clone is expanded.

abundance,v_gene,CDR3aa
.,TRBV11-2,CASSSGQGGYNEQFF
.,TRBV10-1,CASSGQGSNYGYTF
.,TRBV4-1,CASSQVGDYGYTF
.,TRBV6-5,CASSGAGVFAEAFF
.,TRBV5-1,CASRGQGGNTEAFF
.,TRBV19,CASSTWEPQETQYF
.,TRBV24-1,CATSDGTAQETQYF
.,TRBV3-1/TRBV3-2,CASSQGAANTEAFF
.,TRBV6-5,CANRAASGAETQYF
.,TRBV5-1,CASSTTGINTEAFF
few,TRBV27,CASSHGRGDQPQHF
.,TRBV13,CASSLPRGRDFNEQFF
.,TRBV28,CASTMSSYEQYF
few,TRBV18,CASSPGPDRETQYF
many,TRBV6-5,CASPGSRVGYTF
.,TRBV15,CATSYRTGAQGEQYF
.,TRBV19,CASSPFSGRAYNEQFF
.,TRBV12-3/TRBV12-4,CASSRDSNYGYTF
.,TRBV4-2,CASSQDPLTDTQYF
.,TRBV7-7,CASSLGPGVDYEQYF
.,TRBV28,CASSRSEGQYF
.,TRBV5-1,CASSFPGTSGGTDTQYF
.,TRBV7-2,CASSFSKGTNNEQFF
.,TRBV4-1,CASSQGGLAGNTDTQYF
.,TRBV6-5,CASSQPNRDRGEAFF
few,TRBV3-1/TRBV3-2,CASSREGGLTYEQYF
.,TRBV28,CASSLEDWDTKGEETQYF
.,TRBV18,CASSPPGTEQETQYF
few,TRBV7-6,CASSYQSTGELFF
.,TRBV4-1,CASSPRGEARTGELFF
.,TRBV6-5,CASRDGQGSYGYTF
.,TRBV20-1,CSASVQGVGNQPQHF
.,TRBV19,CASQTFRGNSGANVLTF
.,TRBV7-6,CASSLGAQGHEQFF
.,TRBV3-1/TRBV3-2,CASSQGSYEQYF
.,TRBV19,CASSIEGTGPGGEQFF
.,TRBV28,CASQEQVQGVKLFF
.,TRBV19,CASREGNSPLHF
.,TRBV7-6,CASSLAAGGDTGELFF
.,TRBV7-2,CASSLVWAETQYF
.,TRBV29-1,CSVEGTGESTDTQYF
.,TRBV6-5,CASSNRVGYGYTF
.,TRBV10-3,CAISSVGQGGYEQYF
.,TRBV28,CASSHPRPSGNQPQHF
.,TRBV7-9,CASSLGGARSNQPQHF
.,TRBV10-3,CAISLGGYGYTF
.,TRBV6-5,CASSPSRTDQETQYF
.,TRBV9,CASSRQTSNTEAFF
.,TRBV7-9,CASSRSGNTIYF
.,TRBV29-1,CSVEKTAGDTEAFF
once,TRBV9,CASSTRTSGSLDEQFF